The present TCR beta chain was sequenced within a study of CD8 T cells in ankylosing spondylitis. Whole-study findings and limits: Characteristic of ankylosing spondylitis blood, it appeared, was a TCR beta motif comprising about 8 highly homologous variants.

V trimming: 5 bases; J trimming: 1 base; junction bases outside the gene matches: 6. The CDR3 sequence is 17 residues long. Germline V lookup: CDR1 KGHSH, CDR2 LQKENI. On this clonotype itself: The antigen is unknown.

MiXCR, run by TCRdb on the 5' RACE reads, gives a single entry per CDR3 protein. The sample lists some 800,000 distinct CDR3 sequences, about 12% occurring once. The clonotype was recovered from a male donor with ankylosing spondylitis. The rearrangement joins TRBV18 to TRBJ2-3; TRBD2 agrees at 13 bases. The sequenced material came from blood, either unsorted or a sorted T cell fraction (not recorded which). DNA for the CDR3: TGTGCCAGCTCAATGGGACTAGCGGGAACGGGCACAGATACGCAGTATTTT. Its protein is CASSMGLAGTGTDTQYF.